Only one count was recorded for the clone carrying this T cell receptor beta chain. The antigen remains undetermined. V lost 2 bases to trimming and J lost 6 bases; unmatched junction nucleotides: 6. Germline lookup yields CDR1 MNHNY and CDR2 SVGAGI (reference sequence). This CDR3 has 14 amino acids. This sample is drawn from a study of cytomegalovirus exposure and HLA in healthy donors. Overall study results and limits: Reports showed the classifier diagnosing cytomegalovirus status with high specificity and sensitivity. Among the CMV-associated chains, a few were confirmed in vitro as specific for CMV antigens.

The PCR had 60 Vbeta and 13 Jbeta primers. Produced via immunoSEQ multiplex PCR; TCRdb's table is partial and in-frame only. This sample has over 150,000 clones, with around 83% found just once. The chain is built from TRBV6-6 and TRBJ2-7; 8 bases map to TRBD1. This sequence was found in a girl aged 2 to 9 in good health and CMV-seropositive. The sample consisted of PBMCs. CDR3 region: CASSYPRQGIEQYF. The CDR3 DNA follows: TGTGCCAGCAGTTACCCGCGACAGGGGATCGAGCAGTACTTC.